This is a list of T cell receptor beta chains from one sample in a study of metastatic and nonmetastatic thyroid tumors. TCRdb re-analyzed the PCR reads using MiXCR. Of over 65,000 clones in the sample, approximately 12% were seen once. The sequenced material came from tumor tissue. The receptor set was obtained from a female donor with papillary thyroid cancer or a benign thyroid nodule (not recorded which). Some clones in this sample may be carry-over from other donors' samples. Each CDR3 is given with its conserved first and last residue. The order of the fields is D gene, J gene, V gene, clone size, CDR3 length, CDR3 DNA, CDR3 protein. The D gene is left open where the match is weak. Size is omitted from some rows. Given values are once, few, many or a class for expanded clones.

>-|TRBJ1-5|TRBV7-9|many|15
TGTGCCAGCAGCTTAGAGGGGTCAAACAATCAGCCCCAGCATTTT
CASSLEGSNNQPQHF
>-|TRBJ2-3|TRBV27|many|13
TGTGCCAGCAGTTTGGAGGTTGCAGATACGCAGTATTTT
CASSLEVADTQYF
>TRBD2|TRBJ2-7|TRBV7-8|many|16
TGTGCCAGCAGCAGAACCGGGACTAGCGGATCCTACGAGCAGTACTTC
CASSRTGTSGSYEQYF
>-|TRBJ2-2|TRBV9|many|16
TGTGCCAGCAGCGTATCACCGAGGGATGTGTCCGGGGAGCTGTTTTTT
CASSVSPRDVSGELFF
>TRBD1|TRBJ2-1|TRBV2|many|13
TGTGCCAGCCGGGACAGGGTCTACAATGAGCAGTTCTTC
CASRDRVYNEQFF
>TRBD2|TRBJ2-7|TRBV7-8|many|15
TGTGCCAGCAGCCTTACTAGCGGGAGGCCCTTCGAGCAGTACTTC
CASSLTSGRPFEQYF
>TRBD2|TRBJ2-1|TRBV5-1|many|14
TGCGCCAGCAGCATGACTAGCGGGGTCAATGAGCAGTTCTTC
CASSMTSGVNEQFF
>TRBD1|TRBJ1-1|TRBV30|many|13
TGTGCCTGGAGTGTAGGGACAGACTCTGAAGCTTTCTTT
CAWSVGTDSEAFF
>TRBD2|TRBJ2-1|TRBV2|many|16
TGTGCCAGCAGGGGACTAGCGGGAGAATTCCGCAATGAGCAGTTCTTC
CASRGLAGEFRNEQFF
>TRBD1|TRBJ2-3|TRBV6-5|-|17
TGTGCCAGCAGTTACTCGAGGGGGCCTTCTAGCACAGATACGCAGTATTTT
CASSYSRGPSSTDTQYF
>-|TRBJ2-7|TRBV19|many|13
TGTGCCAGTAGTCGATCCAGCGGACCAGAGCAGTACTTC
CASSRSSGPEQYF
>-|TRBJ1-2|TRBV28|many|16
TGTGCCAGCAGTCCATACATCTCAGGGATTAACTATGGCTACACCTTC
CASSPYISGINYGYTF
>-|TRBJ2-3|TRBV27|many|15
TGTGCCAGCAGTTACGACCAGGTCTTTGGGAATACGCAGTATTTT
CASSYDQVFGNTQYF
>-|TRBJ1-6|TRBV9|many|12
TGTGCCAGCAGCGCACTGAGGGGACCCCTCCACTTT
CASSALRGPLHF
>-|TRBJ2-7|TRBV11-2|once|17
TGTGCCAGCAGCCTTGGGTTGTTGGGGGGGCACTTGTACGAGCAGTGCTTC
CASSLGLLGGHLYEQCF
>TRBD2|TRBJ2-3|TRBV20-1|many|16
TGCAGTGCTAGCCAGACTAGCGGGAGAGCCACAGATACGCAGTATTTT
CSASQTSGRATDTQYF
>-|TRBJ2-7|TRBV6-1|many|13
TGTGCCAGCACCTCCGGCGGGGAATACGAGCAGTACTTC
CASTSGGEYEQYF
>-|TRBJ1-1|TRBV29-1|few|14
TGCAGCGTTGGGGTCGACTCATGGTACACTGAAGCTTTCTTT
CSVGVDSWYTEAFF
>-|TRBJ2-1|TRBV20-1|-|15
TGCAGTGCTAGAGAATTTTCCGTCTATGACAATGAGCAGTTCTTC
CSAREFSVYDNEQFF
>TRBD1|TRBJ1-2|TRBV9|many|16
TGTGCCAGCAGTGCATCCGGGACAGGGGCGAAGTTCGGCTACACCTTC
CASSASGTGAKFGYTF
>-|TRBJ1-3|TRBV11-2|many|13
TGTGCCAGCGGCCAGAGCTCTGGAAACACCATATATTTT
CASGQSSGNTIYF
>-|TRBJ2-5|TRBV28|many|15
TGTGCCAGCAGTACGCACGGGACTCTACAAGAGACCCAGTACTTC
CASSTHGTLQETQYF
>TRBD2|TRBJ2-3|TRBV20-1|many|12
TGCAGTGCTAGCGGGAGGTCGGATACGCAGTATTTT
CSASGRSDTQYF
>-|TRBJ2-1|TRBV20-1|many|10
TGCAGTGCTTCAGGGGATGAGCAGTTCTTC
CSASGDEQFF
>TRBD1|TRBJ1-2|TRBV28|many|17
TGTGCCAGCAGTGAGAGTGACATATACAGGGGGCCGTATGGCTACACCTTC
CASSESDIYRGPYGYTF
>-|TRBJ2-2|TRBV7-3|many|13
TGTGCCACCGGGGTTGTTGGGACCGGGGAGCTGTTTTTT
CATGVVGTGELFF
>-|TRBJ2-7|TRBV6-1|-|11
TGTGCCACTGAAGGAGGGTGGCAGCAGTACTTC
CATEGGWQQYF
>-|TRBJ1-1|TRBV7-9|-|15
TGTGCCAGCAGCCCCCTGAGGGGTGTGAACACTGAAGCTTTCTTT
CASSPLRGVNTEAFF
>-|TRBJ2-1|TRBV28|many|14
TGTGCCAGCAGTTTAGGGGGCGCGAGCAATGAGCAGTTCTTC
CASSLGGASNEQFF
>TRBD1|TRBJ2-2|TRBV19|many|15
TGTGCCAGTAGGGGACAGGATGGGGACACCGGGGAGCTGTTTTTT
CASRGQDGDTGELFF
>TRBD1|TRBJ2-7|TRBV2|many|15
TGTGCCAGCAGCGACCTCGACAGGGGACGCTACGAGCAGTACTTC
CASSDLDRGRYEQYF
>-|TRBJ2-7|TRBV27|-|13
TGTGCCATCAGTTCCCGGGACAACCGCGAGCAGTACTTC
CAISSRDNREQYF